One and the same sample provided the 30 T cell receptor beta chains below, sequenced in a study of cytomegalovirus exposure and HLA in healthy donors. PCR involved 60 Vbeta and 13 Jbeta primers. Measured with immunoSEQ multiplex PCR; TCRdb has only the in-frame clones, and not every one. The table lists 200,000 or so clones, around 80% of them singletons, with around 2.2% in the top ten. The sequencing sample was made of PBMCs. The receptor source for this set is a woman between 18 and 29 years old in good health and CMV-seropositive.

This chain uses TRBV4-2 with TRBJ2-1; 7 bases align to TRBD2. The germline V gene encodes CDR1 LGHNA and CDR2 YNFKEQ. The CDR3 runs 16 residues. V gave up 4 bases and J gave up 9 bases; unmatched junction bases: 15. This CDR3 is CASSLEPGLSGGEQFF. CDR3 nucleotide sequence: TGTGCCAGCAGCCTTGAACCGGGACTTTCGGGGGGTGAGCAGTTCTTC.

The V and J genes are TRBV7-9 and TRBJ1-2; TRBD1 aligns across 10 bases. CDR1 is SEHNR, CDR2 FQNEAQ, per germline (reference sequence). The CDR3 contains 15 residues. V lost 0 bases and J lost 8; bases outside the gene matches: 6. Here the CDR3 reads CASSLATGTGEGYTF. CDR3 in DNA: TGTGCCAGCAGCTTAGCGACCGGGACAGGGGAAGGCTACACCTTC.

The table lists this clone with a few counts. The CDR3 sequence: CASSLTDFDEQYV. In DNA, the CDR3 is TGTGCCAGCAGTTTAACGGACTTTGACGAGCAGTACGTC. V and J are TRBV6-5 and TRBJ2-7, with D tentatively TRBD2 (5 bases). The ends were cut back, 4 bases at V and 5 bases at J, with 12 bases in the middle. This CDR3 spans 13 amino acids. Germline V CDR1 and CDR2: MNHEY, SVGAGI.

This clone has a handful of counts. This chain joins TRBV7-9 and TRBJ2-6; D remains unclear. V lost 3 bases and J 1 base, leaving 7 bases between the germline ends. Germline V gene sequence: CDR1 SEHNR, CDR2 FQNEAQ (reference sequence). The CDR3 has 15 residues. The CDR3 protein is CASSLSESGANVLTF. The CDR3 DNA reads TGTGCCAGCAGCTTGTCTGAGTCTGGGGCCAACGTCCTGACTTTC. The variable domain in full, with the rest retrieved from reference TRBV7-9 and TRBJ2-6, is DTGVSQNPRHKITKRGQNVTFRCDPISEHNRLYWYRQTLGQGPEFLTYFQNEAQLEKSRLLSDRFSAERPKGSFSTLEIQRTEQGDSAMYLCASSLSESGANVLTFGAGSRLTVL.

The chain has TRBV25-1 and TRBJ2-5, with TRBD2 identical over 14 bases. J lost 2 bases, V lost 5 bases, and 1 base had no gene match. CDR1 and CDR2 (germline): MGHDK, SYGVNS. The CDR3 has 15 residues. CDR3 sequence: CASSRLAGGQETQYF. CDR3 DNA: TGTGCCAGCAGTAGACTAGCGGGGGGGCAAGAGACCCAGTACTTC.

Note on this clone: A read error may produce the germline difference seen at one junction end. V usage is TRBV7-7 and J usage is TRBJ2-1, with TRBD2 matching over 8 bases. Germline values: CDR1 SSHAT, CDR2 FNYEAQ (reference sequence). The CDR3 consists of 17 residues. The CDR3 sequence: CASSYRWRRGVRNEQFF. The CDR3 coding sequence is TGTGCTAGCAGCTATAGGTGGAGGCGGGGGGTGCGGAATGAGCAGTTCTTC.

The chain is built from TRBV2 and TRBJ2-5; 10 nucleotides match TRBD2. This CDR3 has 14 amino acids. V shed 5 bases, J shed 7 bases, and the junction held 7 bases outside the gene matches. Germline CDR1 is SNHLY and CDR2 is FYNNEI. The CDR3 region has the DNA TGTGCCAGCAGTCGCACTAGCGGGGCCGGGACCCAGTACTTC. Its protein is CASSRTSGAGTQYF. Drawing the rest from reference TRBV2 and TRBJ2-5, the complete variable domain is EPEVTQTPSHQVTQMGQEVILRCVPISNHLYFYWYRQILGQKVEFLVSFYNNEISEKSEIFDDQFSVERPDGSNFTLKIRSTKLEDSAMYFCASSRTSGAGTQYFGPGTRLLVL.

The CDR3 nucleotides read TGTGCCAGCAGCCCAGGACAGGGTTTTGTCGAGCAGTACTTC. As protein: CASSPGQGFVEQYF. This chain uses TRBV7-3 with TRBJ2-5; 8 bases align to TRBD1. The DNA end is a closer match to TRBJ2-7, so the J assignment may be wrong. Germline V gene data show CDR1 as SGHTA and CDR2 as FQGTGA. The CDR3 loop spans 14 amino acids.

The J gene is TRBJ2-1, the V gene TRBV5-1, with D possibly matching TRBD2 (5 bases). The CDR3 consists of 15 residues. Germline CDR1 SGHRS, CDR2 YFSETQ. V lost 8 bases, J lost 0 bases, and 15 bases lay in between. The CDR3 DNA reads TGCGCCAGTAAAGGGTCGGCGGGCTCCTACAATGAGCAGTTCTTC. It yields the protein CASKGSAGSYNEQFF.

The rearrangement links TRBV28 to TRBJ2-5, with a weak D call TRBD2 (7 bases). The germline V gene has CDR1 MDHEN and CDR2 SYDVKM. V was clipped by 8 bases and J by 4 bases, with 14 bases between them. CDR3 length: 13 residues. The CDR3: CASWARGGETQYF. The CDR3 DNA reads TGTGCCAGCTGGGCGAGGGGGGGAGAGACCCAGTACTTC.

CDR3 DNA: TGTGCCAGCAGCGGGGGGAAAGTAGCGGGGGCCCGATATAATGAGCAGTTCTTC. Translated: CASSGGKVAGARYNEQFF. The chain combines TRBV11-2 with TRBJ2-1; 9 positions match TRBD2. The germline V gene encodes CDR1 SGHAT and CDR2 FQNNGV. CDR3 length equals 18 residues. J was trimmed by 7 bases and V by 5 bases; bases with no gene match: 18.

This clone was picked up one time. This chain connects TRBV6-5 to TRBJ1-2; D is uncertain. Germline V gene sequence: CDR1 MNHEY, CDR2 SVGAGI. CDR3 size: 13 residues. The ends were cut back, 0 bases at V and 2 bases at J, with 4 bases in the middle. Here the CDR3 reads CASSYSLNYGYTF. The CDR3 nucleotides read TGTGCCAGCAGTTACTCCTTGAACTATGGCTACACCTTC.

This clone came up a few times. The CDR3 loop reads CASTRTDTDTQYF. CDR3 in DNA: TGTGCCAGCACCAGGACAGACACAGATACGCAGTATTTT. The chain carries TRBV6-5 and TRBJ2-3; weak D call: TRBD1 (6 bases). CDR3 length: 13 residues. The germline V gene has CDR1 MNHEY and CDR2 SVGAGI. V lost 7 bases to trimming and J lost 2 bases, with 10 bases between them.

The rearrangement links TRBV11-2 to TRBJ2-7; D is unresolved. The CDR3 has 12 residues. Germline CDR1 reads SGHAT; CDR2 reads FQNNGV. V was clipped by 1 base and J by 5 bases, with 6 bases between them. CDR3 region: CASSLVNHEQYF. For the CDR3, the DNA is TGTGCCAGCAGCTTAGTCAATCACGAGCAGTACTTC.

The chain carries TRBV5-4 and TRBJ2-1, with 14 bases lining up with TRBD2. Germline CDR1 is SGHNT and CDR2 is YYREEE (reference sequence). The CDR3 length is 16 residues. Trimming took 4 bases from V and 3 from J; bases not matched to a gene: 3. The CDR3 here is CASSVGLAGDYNEQFF. In DNA, the CDR3 is TGTGCCAGCAGCGTGGGACTAGCGGGGGACTACAATGAGCAGTTCTTC.

V is TRBV2 and J is TRBJ1-2; D unclear. Trimming removed 9 bases from V and 6 bases from J, with 11 bases in between. Germline loops: CDR1 SNHLY, CDR2 FYNNEI. There are 11 residues in the CDR3. CDR3 loop: CARLLSDGYTF. CDR3 bases: TGTGCCAGGTTGCTGTCGGATGGCTACACCTTC.

This rearrangement joins TRBV5-5 to TRBJ2-3, with 9 bases lining up with TRBD2. CDR1 is SGHKS and CDR2 is YYEKEE in the germline V gene (reference sequence). V trimming: 0 bases; J trimming: 3 bases; junction bases outside the gene matches: 5. This CDR3 is built from 16 residues. The CDR3 nucleotides are TGTGCCAGCAGCTTGGGGGCGGGGGGGGTTACAGATACGCAGTATTTT. Amino acids: CASSLGAGGVTDTQYF.

The chain employs TRBV18 and TRBJ1-2; 9 bases map to TRBD1. CDR1 is KGHSH and CDR2 is LQKENI in the germline V gene. Trimming cost V 0 bases and J 2 bases; bases outside gene matches: 1. The CDR3 consists of 15 residues. The CDR3 sequence is CASSPPDRGNYGYTF. DNA for the CDR3: TGTGCCAGCTCACCACCGGACAGGGGAAACTATGGCTACACCTTC.

V is TRBV6-5 and J is TRBJ1-6; tentative D call: TRBD1 (5 bases). With 7 bases removed from V and 7 bases from J, the gap between germline ends came to 11 bases. Per germline, CDR1 MNHEY and CDR2 SVGAGI. The CDR3 extends over 13 amino acids. CDR3 in amino acids: CASTNGGNSPLHF. Here the CDR3 DNA reads TGTGCCAGCACCAACGGGGGGAATTCACCCCTCCACTTT.

The chain has TRBV13 and TRBJ1-1, with D possibly being TRBD1 (6 bases). Trimming took off 4 bases at V and 6 bases at J, with 9 bases between the two ends. The CDR3 is 12 residues long. Per the germline V gene, CDR1 is PRHDT and CDR2 is FYEKMQ (reference sequence). The CDR3 nucleotides read TGTGCCAGCAGCTCAGAGGGGGCTGAAGCTTTCTTT. It specifies CASSSEGAEAFF.

The gene calls are TRBV7-2 and TRBJ2-2, with D possibly TRBD2 on 6 matching bases. The germline V and J ends were trimmed by 1 base and 3 bases, with 12 bases remaining between them. The CDR3 runs to 16 residues. Germline CDR1 reads SGHTA; CDR2 reads FQGNSA. CDR3 nucleotide sequence: TGTGCCAGCAGCTTAGACGGGGGAATGGACACCGGGGAGCTGTTTTTT. This codes for CASSLDGGMDTGELFF.

The gene calls are TRBV27 and TRBJ1-5; D is undetermined. Germline V gene lookup returns CDR1 MNHEY and CDR2 SMNVEV (reference sequence). V lost 4 bases, J lost 3 bases, and 16 bases lay in between. The CDR3 is 16 residues long. The CDR3 protein is CASSSSLGLFNQPQHF. DNA of the CDR3: TGTGCCAGCAGTTCTTCCCTAGGACTTTTCAATCAGCCCCAGCATTTT.

This chain joins TRBV7-9 and TRBJ1-3; D call uncertain. Germline V gene data show CDR1 as SEHNR and CDR2 as FQNEAQ (reference sequence). CDR3 length: 14 amino acids. Trimming shortened V by 1 base and J by 2 bases, and 6 bases separated the two germline ends. The CDR3 DNA is TGTGCCAGCAGCTTAGACGGAGCTGGAAACACCATATATTTT. This encodes CASSLDGAGNTIYF.

The CDR3: CAWSREGEAFF. The CDR3 nucleotides read TGTGCCTGGAGTAGAGAGGGTGAAGCTTTCTTT. The V call is TRBV30, the J call TRBJ1-1; D gene unclear. CDR1 GTSNPN and CDR2 SVGIG come from the germline V gene (reference sequence). The V gene lost 2 bases and the J gene lost 7 bases, with 8 bases spanning the gap. This CDR3 spans 11 amino acids.

The chain has TRBV2 and TRBJ2-1, with 11 bases aligning to TRBD2. Germline V lookup: CDR1 SNHLY, CDR2 FYNNEI. CDR3 size: 17 residues. V was clipped by 4 bases and J by 7 bases; unmatched bases: 12. CDR3 coding DNA: TGTGCCAGCAGTGGGGGTAGCGGGGGGGCCAGGGCGAATGAGCAGTTCTTC. This sequence encodes CASSGGSGGARANEQFF.

The chain joins TRBV10-3 to TRBJ2-3; 15 bases match TRBD2. This CDR3 region has 17 residues. V gave up 4 bases and J gave up 2 bases; unmatched junction bases: 4. The V gene's germline CDR1 is ENHRY and CDR2 SYGVKD. CDR3 sequence: CAISGGTSGGYTDTQYF. In DNA form, the CDR3 reads TGTGCCATCAGTGGAGGGACTAGCGGGGGGTACACAGATACGCAGTATTTT.

The V gene is TRBV28, the J gene TRBJ2-1; 9 bases match TRBD2. The junction had 4 bases not matched to a gene; V was cut back by 1 base and J by 6 bases. Germline V lookup: CDR1 MDHEN, CDR2 SYDVKM. The CDR3 has 15 residues. The CDR3 DNA follows: TGTGCCAGCAGTTTATCTGGGACTAGCATCAATGAGCAGTTCTTC. Translating it yields CASSLSGTSINEQFF.

On this clone itself: Germline and junction disagree at one end, which may indicate a read error. The rearrangement links TRBV5-1 to TRBJ1-5; perhaps TRBD1 as D (6 bases). This CDR3 spans 15 amino acids. Looked up from germline, CDR1 is SGHRS and CDR2 is YFSETQ. In nucleotides, the CDR3 is TGCGCCAGCACCTTGGATGGACAGCCCGATCAGCCCCAGCATTTT. As protein: CASTLDGQPDQPQHF.

V gene TRBV7-9 combines with J gene TRBJ2-2; 7 bases fit TRBD1. The CDR3 loop spans 15 amino acids. Trimming removed 5 bases from V and 0 bases from J; junction bases left unmatched: 3. Germline V CDR1 and CDR2: SEHNR, FQNEAQ (reference sequence). The CDR3, as DNA: TGTGCCAGCAGCCTAGGGACAGCGAACACCGGGGAGCTGTTTTTT. This gives the protein CASSLGTANTGELFF.

The V and J genes are TRBV7-9 and TRBJ2-7; 7 bases match TRBD1. J was trimmed by 4 bases and V by 5 bases; bases with no gene match: 5. The germline CDR1 and CDR2 sequences are SEHNR and FQNEAQ (reference sequence). The CDR3 extends over 13 amino acids. This chain's CDR3 is CASSKETGYEQYV. In DNA form, the CDR3 reads TGTGCCAGCAGCAAGGAGACAGGGTACGAGCAGTACGTC.